The text below deals with one T cell receptor (beta chain). Its target is not known. The sample is drawn from a study of STAT3 mutations in large granular lymphocyte leukemia. Study at large: Among longitudinally sequenced T-LGLL patients, roughly half had canonical activating STAT3 mutations detected. Notes on the study in general: At least one immunodominant TCR beta clonotype appeared in every T-cell large granular lymphocyte leukemia patient. After therapy, about 30% of the 18 patients switched clonotypes, all new clones STAT3 wild type.

Average productive template count per sample was 40,000 to 45,000. This table comes from immunoSEQ multiplex PCR, and its TCRdb copy is limited to in-frame clones, with some not included. The data contain roughly 9,300 clones, more than 75% of them seen just once; the ten biggest clones take up roughly 80%. The CDR3 runs 15 residues. CDR1 and CDR2 from the germline V gene are SGHDT and YYEEEE. V shed 4 bases and J shed 2 bases, with 16 bases lying between them. The source material was peripheral blood mononuclear cells. The rearrangement links TRBV5-6 to TRBJ2-7, with D possibly called TRBD1 or TRBD2 (5 bases each). The sequence derives from a man aged 80 or over with T-cell large granular lymphocyte leukemia. Some clones in this sample may be carry-over from other donors' samples. CDR3 nucleotides: TGTGCCAGCAGCCGCCCCCGGGACCGGCCCTACGAGCAGTACTTC. Protein: CASSRPRDRPYEQYF. The full variable domain, rest sourced from reference TRBV5-6 and TRBJ2-7, is DAGVTQSPTHLIKTRGQQVTLRCSPKSGHDTVSWYQQALGQGPQFIFQYYEEEERQRGNFPDRFSGHQFPNYSSELNVNALLLGDSALYLCASSRPRDRPYEQYFGPGTRLTVT.